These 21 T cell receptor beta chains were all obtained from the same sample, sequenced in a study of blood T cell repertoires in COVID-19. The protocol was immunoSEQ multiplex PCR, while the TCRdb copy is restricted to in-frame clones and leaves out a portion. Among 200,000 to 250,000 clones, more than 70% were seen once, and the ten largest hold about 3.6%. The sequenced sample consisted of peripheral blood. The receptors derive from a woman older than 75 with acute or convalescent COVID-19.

The CDR3 coding sequence is TGTGCCAGCAGCGCCCAGGGGAGTACTGAAGCTTTCTTT. Translating it yields CASSAQGSTEAFF. V usage is TRBV9 and J usage is TRBJ1-1, with D maybe TRBD1 (6 bases). Germline lookup yields CDR1 SGDLS and CDR2 YYNGEE. V was pared by 3 bases and J by 5 bases, with 11 bases between. CDR3 length equals 13 residues.

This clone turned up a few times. The CDR3 DNA is TGTGCCAGCACCTACGGGTGGGGCTCGAACTATGGCTACACCTTC. Translation: CASTYGWGSNYGYTF. The V gene is TRBV6-5, the J gene TRBJ1-2, with a possible D match to TRBD1 (5 bases). The CDR3 runs 15 residues. Germline V gene sequence: CDR1 MNHEY, CDR2 SVGAGI. Deletions cut 7 bases from V and 2 bases from J, with 17 bases between.

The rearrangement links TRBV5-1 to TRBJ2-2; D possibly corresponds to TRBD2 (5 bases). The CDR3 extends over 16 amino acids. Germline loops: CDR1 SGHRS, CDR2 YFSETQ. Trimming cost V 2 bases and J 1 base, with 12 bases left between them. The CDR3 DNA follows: TGCGCCAGCAGCTTCCTACTAGACGGGAACACCGGGGAGCTGTTTTTT. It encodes CASSFLLDGNTGELFF.

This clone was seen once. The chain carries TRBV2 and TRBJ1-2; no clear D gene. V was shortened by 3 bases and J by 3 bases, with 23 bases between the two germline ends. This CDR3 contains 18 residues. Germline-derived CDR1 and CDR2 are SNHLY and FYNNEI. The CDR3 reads CASSDNRITQREDYGYTF. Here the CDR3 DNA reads TGTGCCAGCAGTGATAACCGGATTACACAACGGGAGGACTATGGCTACACCTTC.

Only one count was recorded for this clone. The CDR3 region is CASSHAAGFDTPPLHF. For the CDR3, the DNA is TGTGCCAGCAGTCACGCTGCCGGCTTCGACACCCCACCCCTCCACTTT. The J gene is TRBJ1-6, the V gene TRBV7-8; D is ambiguous. Germline V gene data show CDR1 as SGHVS and CDR2 as FQNEAQ. CDR3 size: 16 residues. Trimming shortened V by 6 bases and J by 11 bases, and 23 bases separated the two germline ends. Full variable domain (remainder filled in from reference TRBV7-8 and TRBJ1-6): GAGVSQSPRYKVAKRGQDVALRCDPISGHVSLFWYQQALGQGPEFLTYFQNEAQLDKSGLPSDRFFAERPEGSVSTLKIQRTQQEDSAVYLCASSHAAGFDTPPLHFGNGTRLTVT.

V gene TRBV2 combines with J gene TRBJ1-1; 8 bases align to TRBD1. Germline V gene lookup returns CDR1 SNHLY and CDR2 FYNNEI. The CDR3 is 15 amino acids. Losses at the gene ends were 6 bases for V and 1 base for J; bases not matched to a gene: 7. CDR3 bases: TGTGCCAGCAGGTCGACGGGACAGGCGAACACTGAAGCTTTCTTT. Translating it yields CASRSTGQANTEAFF.

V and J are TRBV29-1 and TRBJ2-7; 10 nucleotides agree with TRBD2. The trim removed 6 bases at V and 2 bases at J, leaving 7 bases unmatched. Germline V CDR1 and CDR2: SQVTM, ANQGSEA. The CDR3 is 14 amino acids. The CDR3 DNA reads TGCAGCGTCCGGGGAGCGGGGGGGCCCTACGAGCAGTACTTC. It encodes CSVRGAGGPYEQYF.

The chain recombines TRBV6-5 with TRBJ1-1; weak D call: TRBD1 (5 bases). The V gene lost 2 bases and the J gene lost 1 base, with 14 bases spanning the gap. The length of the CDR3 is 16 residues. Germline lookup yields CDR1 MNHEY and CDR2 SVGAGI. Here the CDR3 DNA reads TGTGCCAGCAGTTACCCGAGTGGGGGGACGAACACTGAAGCTTTCTTT. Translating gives CASSYPSGGTNTEAFF.

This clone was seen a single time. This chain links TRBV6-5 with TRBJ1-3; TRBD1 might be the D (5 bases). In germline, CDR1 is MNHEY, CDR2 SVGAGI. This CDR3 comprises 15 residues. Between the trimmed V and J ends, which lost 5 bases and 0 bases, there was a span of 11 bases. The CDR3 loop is CASSRDSISGNTIYF. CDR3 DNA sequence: TGTGCCAGCAGTCGAGACAGTATCTCTGGAAACACCATATATTTT.

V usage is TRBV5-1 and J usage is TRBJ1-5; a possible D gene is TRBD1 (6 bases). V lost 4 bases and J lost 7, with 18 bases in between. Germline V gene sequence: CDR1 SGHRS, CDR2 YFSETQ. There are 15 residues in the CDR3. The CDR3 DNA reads TGCGCCAGCAGCCCACAGGGCCCCGAAAGCCAGCCCCAGCATTTT. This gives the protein CASSPQGPESQPQHF.

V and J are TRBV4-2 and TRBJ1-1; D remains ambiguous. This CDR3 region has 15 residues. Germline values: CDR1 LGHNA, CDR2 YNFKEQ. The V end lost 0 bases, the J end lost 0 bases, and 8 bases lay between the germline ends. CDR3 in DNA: TGTGCCAGCAGCCAAGATGAGGGCCTGAACACTGAAGCTTTCTTT. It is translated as CASSQDEGLNTEAFF.

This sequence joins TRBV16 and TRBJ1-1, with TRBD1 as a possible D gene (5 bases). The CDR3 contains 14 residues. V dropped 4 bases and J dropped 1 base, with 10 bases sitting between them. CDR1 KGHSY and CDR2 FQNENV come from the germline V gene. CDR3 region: CASSPWGGNTEAFF. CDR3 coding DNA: TGTGCCAGCAGCCCTTGGGGCGGGAACACTGAAGCTTTCTTT.

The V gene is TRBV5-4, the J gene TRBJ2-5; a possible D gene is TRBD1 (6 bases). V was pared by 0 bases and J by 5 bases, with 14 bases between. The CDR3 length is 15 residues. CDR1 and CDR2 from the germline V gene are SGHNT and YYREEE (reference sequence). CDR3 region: CASSLDQGLGETQYF. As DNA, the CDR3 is TGTGCCAGCAGCTTGGATCAGGGGCTGGGGGAGACCCAGTACTTC.

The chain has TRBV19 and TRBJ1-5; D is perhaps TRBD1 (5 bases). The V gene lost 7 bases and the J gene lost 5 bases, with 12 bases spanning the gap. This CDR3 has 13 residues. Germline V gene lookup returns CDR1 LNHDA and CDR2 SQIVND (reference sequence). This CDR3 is CASTNTGDQPQHF. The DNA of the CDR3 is TGTGCCAGTACCAACACGGGGGATCAGCCCCAGCATTTT.

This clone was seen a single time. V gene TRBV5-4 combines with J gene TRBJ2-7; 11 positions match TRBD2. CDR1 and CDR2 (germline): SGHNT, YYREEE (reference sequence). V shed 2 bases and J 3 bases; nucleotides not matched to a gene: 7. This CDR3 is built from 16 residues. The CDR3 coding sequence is TGTGCCAGCAGCTTACCACCTAGCGGGGGGCACTACGAGCAGTACTTC. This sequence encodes CASSLPPSGGHYEQYF.

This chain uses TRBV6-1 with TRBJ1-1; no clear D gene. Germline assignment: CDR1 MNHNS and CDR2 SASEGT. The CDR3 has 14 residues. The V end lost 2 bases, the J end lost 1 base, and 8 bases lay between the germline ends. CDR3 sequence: CASSESVPNTEAFF. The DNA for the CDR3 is TGTGCCAGCAGTGAATCTGTCCCGAACACTGAAGCTTTCTTT.

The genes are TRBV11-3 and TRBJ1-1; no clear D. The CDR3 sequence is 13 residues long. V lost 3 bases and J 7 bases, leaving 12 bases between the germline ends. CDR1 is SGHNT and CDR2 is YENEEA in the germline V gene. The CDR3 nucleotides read TGTGCCAGCAGCTTGGCAGACAAACGTGAAGCTTTCTTT. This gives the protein CASSLADKREAFF.

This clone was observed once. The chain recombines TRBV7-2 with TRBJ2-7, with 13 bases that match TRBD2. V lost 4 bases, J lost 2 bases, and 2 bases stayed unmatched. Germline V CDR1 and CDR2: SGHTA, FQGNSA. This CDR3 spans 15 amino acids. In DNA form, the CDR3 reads TGTGCCAGCAGCTCAACTAGCGGGGGGGCCTACGAGCAGTACTTC. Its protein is CASSSTSGGAYEQYF.

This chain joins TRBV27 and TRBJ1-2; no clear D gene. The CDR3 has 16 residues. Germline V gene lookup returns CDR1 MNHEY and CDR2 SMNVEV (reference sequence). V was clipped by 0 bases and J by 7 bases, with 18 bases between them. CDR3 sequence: CASSLSLTIGVGGYTF. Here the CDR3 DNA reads TGTGCCAGCAGTTTATCCCTTACTATCGGAGTTGGTGGCTACACCTTC.

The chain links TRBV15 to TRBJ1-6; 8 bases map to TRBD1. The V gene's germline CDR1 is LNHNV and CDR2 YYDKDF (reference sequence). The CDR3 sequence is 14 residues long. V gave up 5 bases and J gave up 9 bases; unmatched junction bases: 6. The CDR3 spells CATSLGTGRSPLHF. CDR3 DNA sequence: TGTGCCACCAGCCTCGGGACAGGCCGTTCACCCCTCCACTTT.

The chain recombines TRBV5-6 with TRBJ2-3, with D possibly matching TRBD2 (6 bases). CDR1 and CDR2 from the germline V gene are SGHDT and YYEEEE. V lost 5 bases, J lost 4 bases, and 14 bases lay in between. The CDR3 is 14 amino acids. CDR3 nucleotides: TGTGCCAGCAGGATGACTAGTGGGGCAGATACGCAGTATTTT. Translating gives CASRMTSGADTQYF.